This T cell receptor beta chain derives from a study of siplizumab effects on memory and regulatory T cells. Turning to this clone: Its specificity is not known.

Unstimulated naive, memory, effector memory and TEMRA subsets from three donor pairs underwent sequencing. Sequencing used immunoSEQ multiplex PCR; TCRdb keeps in-frame clones, though not all of them. Among 90,000 to 95,000 clones listed, roughly 97% were seen once. Study findings and constraints: Poor capture below about 10^-5 frequency left most alloreactive clones unmapped to unstimulated subsets. Naive T cells were seemingly more diverse than memory cells, and major contributions to the alloresponse seemed to be made by them. About 80-97% of proliferating CD4+ or CD8+ clones had no assignable naive or memory phenotype.

Deletions cut 1 base from V and 8 bases from J, with 5 bases between. CDR3 length equals 11 residues. Germline CDR1 SEHNR, CDR2 FQNEAQ (reference sequence). The sample consisted of naive CD4+ T cells sorted from blood. The clonotype was recovered from a human donor in good health. V usage is TRBV7-9 and J usage is TRBJ1-2, with D unclear. CDR3 DNA: TGTGCCAGCAGCTTAGAGGGAGGCTACACCTTC. Translated, it gives CASSLEGGYTF.